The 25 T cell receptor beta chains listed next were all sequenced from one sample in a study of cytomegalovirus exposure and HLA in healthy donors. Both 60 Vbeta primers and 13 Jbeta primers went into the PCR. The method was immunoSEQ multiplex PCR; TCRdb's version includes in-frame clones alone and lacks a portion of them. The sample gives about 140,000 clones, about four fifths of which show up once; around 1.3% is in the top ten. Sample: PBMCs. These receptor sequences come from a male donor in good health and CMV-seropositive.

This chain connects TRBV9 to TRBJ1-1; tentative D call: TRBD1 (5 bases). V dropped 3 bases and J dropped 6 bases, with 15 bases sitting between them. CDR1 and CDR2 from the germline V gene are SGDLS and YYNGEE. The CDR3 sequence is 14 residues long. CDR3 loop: CASSGQISTAEAFF. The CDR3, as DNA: TGTGCCAGCAGCGGACAGATCAGTACCGCTGAAGCTTTCTTT.

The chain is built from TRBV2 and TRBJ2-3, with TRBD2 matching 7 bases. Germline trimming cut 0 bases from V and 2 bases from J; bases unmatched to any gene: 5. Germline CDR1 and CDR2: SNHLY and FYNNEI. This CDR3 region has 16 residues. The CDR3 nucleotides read TGTGCCAGCAGTGAAGCTCTAGCGGAGTACACAGATACGCAGTATTTT. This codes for CASSEALAEYTDTQYF.

The CDR3 DNA follows: TGTGCCAGTAGTGAAGGACAAGCCCAGTACTTC. It specifies CASSEGQAQYF. J is TRBJ2-5 and V is TRBV19; TRBD1 is a possible D gene (5 bases). The CDR3 runs to 11 residues. Trimming took off 5 bases at V and 9 bases at J, with 10 bases between the two ends. Germline CDR1 is LNHDA and CDR2 is SQIVND (reference sequence).

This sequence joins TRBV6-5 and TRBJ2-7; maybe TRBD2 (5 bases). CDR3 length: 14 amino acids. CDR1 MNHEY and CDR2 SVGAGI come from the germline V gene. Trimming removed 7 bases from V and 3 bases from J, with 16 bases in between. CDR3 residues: CASKKGKEGYEQYF. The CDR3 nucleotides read TGTGCCAGCAAGAAAGGGAAAGAGGGCTACGAGCAGTACTTC.

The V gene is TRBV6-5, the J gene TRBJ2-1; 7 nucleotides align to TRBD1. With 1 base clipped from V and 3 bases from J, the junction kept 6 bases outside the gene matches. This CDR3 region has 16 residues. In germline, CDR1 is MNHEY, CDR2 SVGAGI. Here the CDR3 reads CASSYLGQIIYNEQFF. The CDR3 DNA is TGTGCCAGCAGTTACTTGGGACAGATAATCTACAATGAGCAGTTCTTC.

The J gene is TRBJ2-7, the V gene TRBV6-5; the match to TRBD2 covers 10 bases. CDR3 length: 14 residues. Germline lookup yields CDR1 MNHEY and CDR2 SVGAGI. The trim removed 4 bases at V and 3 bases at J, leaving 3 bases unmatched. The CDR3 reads CASSSGLAFYEQYF. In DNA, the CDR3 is TGTGCCAGCAGTTCGGGACTAGCGTTCTACGAGCAGTACTTC.

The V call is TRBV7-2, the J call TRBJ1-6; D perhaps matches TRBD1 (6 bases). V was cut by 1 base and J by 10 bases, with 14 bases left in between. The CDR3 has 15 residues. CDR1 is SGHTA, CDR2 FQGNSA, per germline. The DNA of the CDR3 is TGTGCCAGCAGCTTAGGTAGGGGGGGCTTCTCACCCCTCCACTTT. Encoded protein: CASSLGRGGFSPLHF.

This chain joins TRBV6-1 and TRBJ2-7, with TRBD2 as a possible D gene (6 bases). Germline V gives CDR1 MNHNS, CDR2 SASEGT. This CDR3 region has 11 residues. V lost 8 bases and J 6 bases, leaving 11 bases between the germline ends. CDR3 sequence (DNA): TGTGCCAGCGGCCGGGAGCTCGAGCAGTACTTC. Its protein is CASGRELEQYF.

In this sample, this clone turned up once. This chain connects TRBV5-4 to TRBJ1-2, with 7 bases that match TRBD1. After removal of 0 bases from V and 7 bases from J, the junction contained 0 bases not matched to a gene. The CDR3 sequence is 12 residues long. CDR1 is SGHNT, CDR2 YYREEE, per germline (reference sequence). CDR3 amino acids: CASSLGQGGYTF. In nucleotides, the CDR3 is TGTGCCAGCAGCTTGGGACAGGGTGGCTACACCTTC.

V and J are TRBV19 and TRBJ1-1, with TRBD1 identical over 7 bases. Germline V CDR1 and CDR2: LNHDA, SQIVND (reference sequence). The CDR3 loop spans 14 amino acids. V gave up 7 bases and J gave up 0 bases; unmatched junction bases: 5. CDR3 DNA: TGTGCCAGTATCAACAGGGGCCTGAACACTGAAGCTTTCTTT. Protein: CASINRGLNTEAFF.

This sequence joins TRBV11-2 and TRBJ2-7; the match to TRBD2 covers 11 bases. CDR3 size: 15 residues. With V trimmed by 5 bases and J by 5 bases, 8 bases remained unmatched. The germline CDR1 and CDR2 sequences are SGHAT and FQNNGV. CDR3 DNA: TGTGCCAGCAGCAAGTTAGCGGGAGGGCCCAACGAGCAGTACTTC. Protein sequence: CASSKLAGGPNEQYF.

This CDR3 reads CAWSLPNRVVKETQYF. The CDR3 region has the DNA TGTGCCTGGAGCCTCCCGAACCGGGTCGTAAAAGAGACCCAGTACTTC. The chain uses TRBV30 and TRBJ2-5; D gene unclear. There are 16 residues in the CDR3. Germline V gene sequence: CDR1 GTSNPN, CDR2 SVGIG (reference sequence). Trimming stripped 3 bases from V and 3 bases from J, with 20 bases between.

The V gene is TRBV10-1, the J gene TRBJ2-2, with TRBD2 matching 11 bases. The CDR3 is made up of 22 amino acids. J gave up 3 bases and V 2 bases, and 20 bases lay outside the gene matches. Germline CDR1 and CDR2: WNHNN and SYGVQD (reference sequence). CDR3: CASSEGPSISGRAFHYTGELFF. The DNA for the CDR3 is TGCGCCAGCAGTGAGGGACCATCGATTAGCGGGAGGGCTTTTCATTACACCGGGGAGCTGTTTTTT.

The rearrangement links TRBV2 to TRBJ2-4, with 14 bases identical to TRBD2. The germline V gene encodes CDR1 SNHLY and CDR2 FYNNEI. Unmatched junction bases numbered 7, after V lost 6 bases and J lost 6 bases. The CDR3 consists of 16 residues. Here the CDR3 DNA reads TGTGCCAGCAGGGGCACCGGGACTAGCGGGAGAAACATTCAGTACTTC. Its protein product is CASRGTGTSGRNIQYF.

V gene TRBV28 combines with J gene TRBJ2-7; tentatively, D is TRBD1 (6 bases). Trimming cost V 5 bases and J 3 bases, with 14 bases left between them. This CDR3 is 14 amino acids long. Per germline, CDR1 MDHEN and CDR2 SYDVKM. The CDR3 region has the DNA TGTGCCAGCAGTCTCTCGGACAGACTCTACGAGCAGTACTTC. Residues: CASSLSDRLYEQYF.

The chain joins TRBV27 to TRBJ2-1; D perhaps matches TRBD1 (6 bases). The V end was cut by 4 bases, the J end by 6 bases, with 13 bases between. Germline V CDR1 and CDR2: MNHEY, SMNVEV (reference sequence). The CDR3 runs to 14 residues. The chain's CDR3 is CASSSTRGRNEQFF. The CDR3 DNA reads TGTGCCAGCAGTTCGACCAGGGGCCGCAATGAGCAGTTCTTC.

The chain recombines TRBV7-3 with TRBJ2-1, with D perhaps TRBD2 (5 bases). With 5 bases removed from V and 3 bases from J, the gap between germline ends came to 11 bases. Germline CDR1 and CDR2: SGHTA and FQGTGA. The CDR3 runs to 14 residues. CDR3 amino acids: CASSPPGYYNEQFF. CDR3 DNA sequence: TGTGCCAGCAGCCCCCCGGGGTACTACAATGAGCAGTTCTTC.

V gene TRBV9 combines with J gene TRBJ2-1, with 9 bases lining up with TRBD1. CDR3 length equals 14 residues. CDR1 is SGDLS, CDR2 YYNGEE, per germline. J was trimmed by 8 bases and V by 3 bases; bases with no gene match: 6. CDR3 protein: CASSEVGQGHEQFF. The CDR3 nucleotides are TGTGCCAGCAGCGAGGTGGGACAGGGTCATGAGCAGTTCTTC.

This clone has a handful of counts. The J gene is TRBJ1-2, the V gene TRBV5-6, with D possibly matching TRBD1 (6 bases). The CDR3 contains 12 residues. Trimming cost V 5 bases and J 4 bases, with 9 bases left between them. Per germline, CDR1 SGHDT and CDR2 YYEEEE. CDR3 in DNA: TGTGCCAGCAGTGGGGGCGGCTATGGCTACACCTTC. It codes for CASSGGGYGYTF. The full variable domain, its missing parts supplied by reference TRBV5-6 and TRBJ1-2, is DAGVTQSPTHLIKTRGQQVTLRCSPKSGHDTVSWYQQALGQGPQFIFQYYEEEERQRGNFPDRFSGHQFPNYSSELNVNALLLGDSALYLCASSGGGYGYTFGSGTRLTVV.

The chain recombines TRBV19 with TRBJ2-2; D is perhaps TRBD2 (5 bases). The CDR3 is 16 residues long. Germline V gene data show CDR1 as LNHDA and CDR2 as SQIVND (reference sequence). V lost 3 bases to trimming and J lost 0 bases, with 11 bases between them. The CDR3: CASSISLAANTGELFF. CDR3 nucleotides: TGTGCCAGTAGTATCAGTCTAGCAGCGAACACCGGGGAGCTGTTTTTT.

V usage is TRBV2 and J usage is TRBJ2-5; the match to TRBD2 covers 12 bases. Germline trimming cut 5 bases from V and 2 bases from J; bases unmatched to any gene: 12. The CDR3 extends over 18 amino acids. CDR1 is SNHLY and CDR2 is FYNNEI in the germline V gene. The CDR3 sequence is CASSLLHLAGGFQETQYF. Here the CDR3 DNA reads TGTGCCAGCAGTCTCCTACATCTAGCGGGGGGGTTTCAAGAGACCCAGTACTTC.

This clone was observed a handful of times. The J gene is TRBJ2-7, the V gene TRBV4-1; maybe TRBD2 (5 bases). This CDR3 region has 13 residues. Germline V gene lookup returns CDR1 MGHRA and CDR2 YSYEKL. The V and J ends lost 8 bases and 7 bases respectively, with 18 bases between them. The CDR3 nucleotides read TGCGCCAGCGGCCTCGGGGTTCTACCTGAGCAGTACTTC. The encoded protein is CASGLGVLPEQYF.

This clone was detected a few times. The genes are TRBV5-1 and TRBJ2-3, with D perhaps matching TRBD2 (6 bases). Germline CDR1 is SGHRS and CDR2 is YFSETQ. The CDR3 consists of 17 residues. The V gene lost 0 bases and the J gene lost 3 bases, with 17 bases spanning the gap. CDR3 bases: TGCGCCAGCAGCTTGGCCCTGAAGGCGGGGAGTACAGATACGCAGTATTTT. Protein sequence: CASSLALKAGSTDTQYF.

This CDR3 is CASSDRVSTDTQYF. The CDR3 nucleotides are TGTGCCAGCTCCGACAGGGTTTCGACAGATACGCAGTATTTT. The V gene is TRBV2, the J gene TRBJ2-3, with 7 bases identical to TRBD1. This CDR3 is built from 14 residues. Germline CDR1 is SNHLY and CDR2 is FYNNEI. Unmatched junction bases numbered 8, after V lost 8 bases and J lost 3 bases.

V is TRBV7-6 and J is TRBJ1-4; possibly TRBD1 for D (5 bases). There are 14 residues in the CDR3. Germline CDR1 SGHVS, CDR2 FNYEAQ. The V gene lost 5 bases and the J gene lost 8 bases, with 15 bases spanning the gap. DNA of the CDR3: TGTGCCAGCAGCGAGGACATGCGCCGCGAAAAACTGTTTTTT. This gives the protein CASSEDMRREKLFF.